This T cell receptor beta chain was documented in a study of T-cell reconstitution after alpha-beta-depleted transplantation in children. As it was prepared, the TCRbeta library received unique molecular identifiers. TCRdb processed the PCR reads anew with MiXCR; each CDR3 protein has one entry. The sample comprises about 300,000 distinct CDR3 sequences, around 7.1% of which are singletons, and over 7.5% rests with the top ten. Study-wide results and caveats: T-cell counts and diversity at one year following transplant were attributed mainly to newly produced T cells. Expanded clones from the graft, numbering several hundred, reportedly supplied alpha-beta T cells about two months after transplant. Where some patients showed high TCRbeta diversity at day 60, it came from recipient T cells and thymic progenitors that had survived.

Trimming shortened V by 2 bases and J by 5 bases, and 21 bases separated the two germline ends. The V gene's germline CDR1 is SGHVS and CDR2 FNYEAQ. CDR3 length equals 17 residues. This clonotype has a count of ten or more. Its antigen is currently unknown. Sequenced here: peripheral blood, sampled 360 days after TCRalphabeta/CD19-depleted stem cell transplant. The J gene is TRBJ1-1, the V gene TRBV7-6, with TRBD1 as a possible D gene (6 bases). The sequence was obtained from a female patient aged 2 to 10 who had a stem cell transplant for Fanconi anemia, so the T cells may come from the graft donor. CDR3 nucleotides: TGTGCCAGCAGCTTATTAACTAGCGCTAGGGGGAAAACTGAAGCTTTCTTT. Protein: CASSLLTSARGKTEAFF.